This TCR beta chain was obtained from a study of regulatory T cells in long-lasting Graves disease. Study-wide results and caveats: TCR diversity was lower in persistent Graves' patients than in newly diagnosed ones.

This clonotype has a count of ten or more. Its antigen is not identified. Time point here: newly diagnosed GD, antithyroid drugs for less than 3 months. From RNA extracted from PBMCs, the TCR library was made. Arm-PCR with iRepertoire HTBI primers amplified the CDR3 regions for these TCR beta libraries. Via MiXCR, TCRdb re-called the multiplex PCR reads, giving one row per CDR3 protein. Of roughly 500,000 distinct CDR3 sequences detected, about 14% appear once; the ten largest clones hold roughly 18%. V lost 10 bases to trimming and J lost 1 base, with 14 bases between them. Germline V gene sequence: CDR1 MDHEN, CDR2 SYDVKM. This CDR3 has 14 amino acids. This sample also belongs to another study, concerning T cells in Graves' hyperthyroidism and ophthalmopathy.

V and J are TRBV28 and TRBJ1-3; D is unresolved. The sample here was peripheral blood mononuclear cells (PBMCs), taken at new diagnosis, from a patient treated with antithyroid drugs. The source of this sequence is a woman in her forties or fifties with Graves disease. CDR3 nucleotide sequence: TGTGCCACCGAGCCACGGTGGTCTGGAAACACCATATATTTT. It yields the protein CATEPRWSGNTIYF.